The next 17 T cell receptor beta chains were all read from a single sample in a study of response to subunit inactivated influenza vaccine. From the RT-PCR reads, TCRdb called clonotypes with MiXCR, one entry per CDR3 protein. Here the sample spans about 530,000 distinct CDR3 sequences, 10% to 15% being singletons. This specimen consisted of PBMCs from blood, obtained more than 35 days after vaccination. The origin of the receptors is a man aged 45 to 65 who received an inactivated influenza vaccine.

In its sample, this clonotype was seen a few times. The rearrangement uses TRBV12-3 or TRBV12-4 and TRBJ2-5; no firm D call. The CDR3 loop spans 15 amino acids. Trimming took 7 bases from V and 2 from J, leaving 17 bases between them. CDR3 bases: TGTGCCAGCACCGGTGGTGAGGCAGGACAAGAGACCCAGTACTTC. This translates into CASTGGEAGQETQYF.

Only a few counts were recorded for this clonotype. The rearrangement links TRBV11-2 to TRBJ2-5, with 7 positions matching TRBD2. Germline lookup yields CDR1 SGHAT and CDR2 FQNNGV. The trim removed 5 bases at V and 4 bases at J, leaving 19 bases unmatched. The CDR3 contains 18 residues. The CDR3 reads CASSPYVRVGEGTETQYF. DNA for the CDR3: TGTGCCAGCAGCCCCTACGTTAGGGTCGGGGAGGGCACAGAGACCCAGTACTTC.

This clonotype was seen at least ten times. This chain uses TRBV5-1 with TRBJ2-1; TRBD2 matches at 13 bases. Germline V gives CDR1 SGHRS, CDR2 YFSETQ. V was pared by 4 bases and J by 8 bases, with 9 bases of the junction left unmatched. The CDR3 totals 16 residues. CDR3 DNA: TGCGCCAGCAGCGCTACCGGACTAGCGGGGGTCGATGAGCAGTTCTTC. Translating gives CASSATGLAGVDEQFF.

This clonotype has just one count. This chain connects TRBV7-2 to TRBJ2-1; the D gene could be TRBD1 or TRBD2 (5 bases each). CDR3 length: 11 residues. Germline V gives CDR1 SGHTA, CDR2 FQGNSA. V was cut by 2 bases and J by 11 bases, with 7 bases left in between. CDR3 sequence reads: CASSLWGKQFF. CDR3 DNA sequence: TGTGCCAGCAGCTTATGGGGGAAGCAGTTCTTC.

This clonotype was picked up a small number of times. This chain links TRBV12-3 or TRBV12-4 with TRBJ1-6, with D uncertain. V lost 6 bases and J 7 bases, leaving 13 bases between the germline ends. The CDR3 is 14 amino acids. CDR3 loop: CASSASRWNSPLHF. The DNA for the CDR3 is TGTGCCAGCAGCGCTTCCCGTTGGAATTCACCCCTCCACTTT.

In this sample, this clonotype turned up a few times. The J gene is TRBJ2-1, the V gene TRBV4-3; D is ambiguous. This CDR3 spans 14 amino acids. Per the germline V gene, CDR1 is LGHNA and CDR2 is YSLEER. Between the trimmed V and J ends, which lost 0 bases and 7 bases, there was a span of 10 bases. Here the CDR3 reads CASSQDTVLNEQFF. The CDR3 region has the DNA TGCGCCAGCAGCCAAGATACGGTGCTAAATGAGCAGTTCTTC.

This clonotype was detected only a few times. The rearrangement joins TRBV29-1 to TRBJ2-3; 14 bases fit TRBD2. The CDR3 is made up of 14 amino acids. In germline, CDR1 is SQVTM, CDR2 ANQGSEA. With 7 bases clipped from V and 7 bases from J, the junction kept 7 bases outside the gene matches. CDR3: CSGTSGGSPYTQYF. Written as DNA, the CDR3 is TGCAGCGGGACTAGCGGGGGGTCCCCATATACGCAGTATTTT.

In this sample, this clonotype turned up once. CDR3 nucleotide sequence: TGTGCCAGCAGTAAAGGGGGGGGGCGGGCAGATACGCAGTATTTT. Amino acids: CASSKGGGRADTQYF. The gene calls are TRBV6-1 and TRBJ2-3; a possible D gene is TRBD2 (7 bases). There are 15 residues in the CDR3. Trimming took off 5 bases at V and 4 bases at J, with 16 bases between the two ends. Germline V gene data show CDR1 as MNHNS and CDR2 as SASEGT.

The rearrangement joins TRBV5-5 to TRBJ2-7, with D possibly being TRBD1 or TRBD2 (5 bases each). Germline V gene sequence: CDR1 SGHKS, CDR2 YYEKEE (reference sequence). V was clipped by 0 bases and J by 6 bases, with 10 bases between them. The CDR3 spans 13 residues. Here the CDR3 reads CASSLAGTREQYF. Here the CDR3 DNA reads TGTGCCAGCAGCTTGGCAGGGACGCGCGAGCAGTACTTC.

The chain carries TRBV7-9 and TRBJ2-7; 8 nucleotides line up with TRBD1. Per the germline V gene, CDR1 is SEHNR and CDR2 is FQNEAQ (reference sequence). There are 13 residues in the CDR3. The ends lost 6 bases at V and 2 bases at J; junction bases unmatched: 3. The CDR3 nucleotides read TGTGCCAGCAGTTCGACAGGGGCCTACGAGCAGTACTTC. This translates into CASSSTGAYEQYF.

In its sample, this clonotype was seen many times. This chain joins TRBV2 and TRBJ2-1, with TRBD2 matching 10 bases. CDR1 is SNHLY, CDR2 FYNNEI, per germline. The CDR3 sequence is 13 residues long. After removal of 7 bases from V and 8 bases from J, the junction contained 5 bases not matched to a gene. The CDR3 loop reads CASKTSGIYEQFF. For the CDR3, the DNA is TGTGCCAGCAAAACTAGCGGGATATATGAGCAGTTCTTC.

V usage is TRBV2 and J usage is TRBJ2-1; TRBD2 aligns across 11 bases. Germline CDR1 SNHLY, CDR2 FYNNEI. This CDR3 has 19 residues. V trimming: 1 base; J trimming: 7 bases; junction bases outside the gene matches: 15. CDR3 protein: CASSEGASGRRGLGNEQFF. The CDR3 region has the DNA TGTGCCAGCAGTGAAGGGGCTAGCGGGAGGAGGGGGCTGGGAAATGAGCAGTTCTTC.

This sequence joins TRBV7-2 and TRBJ2-3; 13 bases are shared with TRBD2. The CDR3 runs 20 residues. Germline V gives CDR1 SGHTA, CDR2 FQGNSA. Losses at the gene ends were 4 bases for V and 0 bases for J; bases not matched to a gene: 13. CDR3 DNA sequence: TGTGCCAGCAGCTCTAGCCCCCTACTAGCGGGGGGGCGGAGCACAGATACGCAGTATTTT. Residues: CASSSSPLLAGGRSTDTQYF. Full variable domain (missing parts from reference TRBV7-2 and TRBJ2-3): GAGVSQSPSNKVTEKGKDVELRCDPISGHTALYWYRQSLGQGLEFLIYFQGNSAPDKSGLPSDRFSAERTGGSVSTLTIQRTQQEDSAVYLCASSSSPLLAGGRSTDTQYFGPGTRLTVL.

This clonotype was counted between two and nine times. The J gene is TRBJ2-1, the V gene TRBV3-1, with 7 bases matching TRBD2. The CDR3 consists of 18 residues. The V gene's germline CDR1 is LGHDT and CDR2 YNNKEL (reference sequence). V trimming: 4 bases; J trimming: 6 bases; junction bases outside the gene matches: 18. The CDR3 region has the DNA TGTGCCAGCAGCCCCTCATCCCCTTCAGCGGGGATGTTCAATGAGCAGTTCTTC. It encodes CASSPSSPSAGMFNEQFF.

This clonotype has a handful of counts. The chain uses TRBV7-9 and TRBJ2-7; D not certain. Trimming cost V 1 base and J 6 bases, with 16 bases left between them. This CDR3 spans 15 amino acids. In germline, CDR1 is SEHNR, CDR2 FQNEAQ (reference sequence). The CDR3 loop reads CASSLGEPRRGEQYF. CDR3 DNA: TGTGCCAGCAGCTTAGGAGAACCCCGGAGAGGCGAGCAGTACTTC. Using reference TRBV7-9 and TRBJ2-7 for the parts outside the CDR3, the full variable domain is DTGVSQNPRHKITKRGQNVTFRCDPISEHNRLYWYRQTLGQGPEFLTYFQNEAQLEKSRLLSDRFSAERPKGSFSTLEIQRTEQGDSAMYLCASSLGEPRRGEQYFGPGTRLTVT.

CDR3 nucleotides: TGTGCCAGCAGCTTAGACACAGGGTACGCCGGGGAGCTGTTTTTT. Translated, it gives CASSLDTGYAGELFF. The chain carries TRBV7-6 and TRBJ2-2; D is perhaps TRBD1 (6 bases). This CDR3 comprises 15 residues. The germline CDR1 and CDR2 sequences are SGHVS and FNYEAQ. V was cut by 1 base and J by 6 bases, with 12 bases left in between.

This clonotype was seen only a few times. This chain uses TRBV5-1 with TRBJ2-1; maybe TRBD1 (6 bases). This CDR3 has 15 residues. The V gene's germline CDR1 is SGHRS and CDR2 YFSETQ. The ends were cut back, 4 bases at V and 6 bases at J, with 17 bases in the middle. The chain's CDR3 is CASSIGTPISNEQFF. The CDR3 DNA reads as TGCGCCAGCAGCATAGGGACACCAATCTCCAATGAGCAGTTCTTC.